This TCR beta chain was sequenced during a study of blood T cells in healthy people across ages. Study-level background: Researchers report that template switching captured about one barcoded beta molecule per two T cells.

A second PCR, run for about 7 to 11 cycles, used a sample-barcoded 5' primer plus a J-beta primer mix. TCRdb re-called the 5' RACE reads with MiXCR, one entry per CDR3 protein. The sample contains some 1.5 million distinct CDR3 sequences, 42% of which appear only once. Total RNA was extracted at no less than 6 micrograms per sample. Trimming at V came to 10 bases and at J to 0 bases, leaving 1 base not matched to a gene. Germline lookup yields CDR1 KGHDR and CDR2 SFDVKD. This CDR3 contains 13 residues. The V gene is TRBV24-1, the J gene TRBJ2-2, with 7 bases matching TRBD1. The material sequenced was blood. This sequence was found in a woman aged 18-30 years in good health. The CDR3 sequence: CATGTANTGELFF. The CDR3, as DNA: TGTGCCACAGGGACAGCGAACACCGGGGAGCTGTTTTTT.